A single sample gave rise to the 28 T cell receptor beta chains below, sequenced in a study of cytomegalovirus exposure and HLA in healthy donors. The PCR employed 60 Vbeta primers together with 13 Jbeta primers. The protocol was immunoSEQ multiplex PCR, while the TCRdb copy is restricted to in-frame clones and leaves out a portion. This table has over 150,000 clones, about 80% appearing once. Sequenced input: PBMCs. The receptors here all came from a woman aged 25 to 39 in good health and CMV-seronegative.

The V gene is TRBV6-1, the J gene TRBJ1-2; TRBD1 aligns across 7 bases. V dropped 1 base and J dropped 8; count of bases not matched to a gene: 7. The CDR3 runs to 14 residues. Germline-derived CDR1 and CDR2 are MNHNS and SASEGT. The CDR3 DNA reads TGTGCCAGCAGTGAAGTCCGAGGGGGCAGAGGCTACACCTTC. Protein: CASSEVRGGRGYTF.

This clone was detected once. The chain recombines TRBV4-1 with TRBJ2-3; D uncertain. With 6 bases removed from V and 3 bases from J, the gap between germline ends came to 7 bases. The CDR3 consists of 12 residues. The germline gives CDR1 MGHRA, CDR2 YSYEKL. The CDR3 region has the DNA TGCGCCAGCAGTCAGATTACAGATACGCAGTATTTT. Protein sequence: CASSQITDTQYF.

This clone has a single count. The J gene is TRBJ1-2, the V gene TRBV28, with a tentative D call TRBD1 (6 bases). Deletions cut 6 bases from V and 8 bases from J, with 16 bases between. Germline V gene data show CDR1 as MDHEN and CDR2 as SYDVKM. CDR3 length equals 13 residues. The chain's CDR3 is CASSLQGFGGYTF. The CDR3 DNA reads TGTGCCAGCAGCCTACAGGGTTTCGGAGGCTACACCTTC.

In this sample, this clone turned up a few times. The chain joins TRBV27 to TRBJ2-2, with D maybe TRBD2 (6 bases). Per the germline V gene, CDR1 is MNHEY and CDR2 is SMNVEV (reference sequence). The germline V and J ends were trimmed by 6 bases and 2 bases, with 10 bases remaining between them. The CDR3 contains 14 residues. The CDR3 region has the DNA TGTGCCAGCAGCAGCGGGTTAAACACCGGGGAGCTGTTTTTT. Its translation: CASSSGLNTGELFF.

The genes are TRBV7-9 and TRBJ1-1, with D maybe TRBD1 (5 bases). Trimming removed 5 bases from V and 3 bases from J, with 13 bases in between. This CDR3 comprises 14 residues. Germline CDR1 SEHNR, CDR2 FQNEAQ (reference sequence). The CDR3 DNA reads TGTGCCAGCAGCCCCCGGGGGGTATACACTGAAGCTTTCTTT. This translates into CASSPRGVYTEAFF.

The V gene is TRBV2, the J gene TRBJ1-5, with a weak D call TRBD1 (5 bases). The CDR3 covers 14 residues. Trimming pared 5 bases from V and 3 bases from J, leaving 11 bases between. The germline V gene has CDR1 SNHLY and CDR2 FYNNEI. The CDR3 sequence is CASSKDSPNQPQHF. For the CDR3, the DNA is TGTGCCAGCAGTAAAGACAGCCCCAATCAGCCCCAGCATTTT. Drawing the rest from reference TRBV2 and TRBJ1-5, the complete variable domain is EPEVTQTPSHQVTQMGQEVILRCVPISNHLYFYWYRQILGQKVEFLVSFYNNEISEKSEIFDDQFSVERPDGSNFTLKIRSTKLEDSAMYFCASSKDSPNQPQHFGDGTRLSIL.

CDR3 protein: CASSRSGGRTEAFF. The CDR3 coding sequence is TGTGCCAGCAGCCGAAGCGGGGGAAGGACTGAAGCTTTCTTT. The V gene is TRBV7-9, the J gene TRBJ1-1; tentatively, D is TRBD1 (5 bases). Germline V gene data show CDR1 as SEHNR and CDR2 as FQNEAQ (reference sequence). With 5 bases removed from V and 5 bases from J, the gap between germline ends came to 15 bases. The CDR3 runs 14 residues.

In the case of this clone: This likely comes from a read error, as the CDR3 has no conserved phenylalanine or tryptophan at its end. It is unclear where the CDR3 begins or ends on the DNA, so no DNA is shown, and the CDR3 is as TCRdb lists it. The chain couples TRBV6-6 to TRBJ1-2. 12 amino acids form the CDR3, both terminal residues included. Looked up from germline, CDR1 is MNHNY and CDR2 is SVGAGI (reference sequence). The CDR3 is CASAMGADTGEL.

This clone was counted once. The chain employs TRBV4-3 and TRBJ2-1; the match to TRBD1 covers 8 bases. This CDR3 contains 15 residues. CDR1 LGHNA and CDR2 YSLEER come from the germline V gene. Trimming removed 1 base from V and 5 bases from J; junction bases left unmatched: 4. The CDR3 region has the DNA TGCGCCAGCAGCCAAGCGGACAGGGATGACAATGAGCAGTTCTTC. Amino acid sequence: CASSQADRDDNEQFF.

The CDR3 is CASAPTSNEQFF. The CDR3 DNA reads TGTGCCAGCGCCCCGACTAGTAATGAGCAGTTCTTC. This sequence joins TRBV6-5 and TRBJ2-1, with D perhaps matching TRBD2 (6 bases). Deletions cut 8 bases from V and 7 bases from J, with 12 bases between. Germline CDR1 MNHEY, CDR2 SVGAGI. The CDR3 has 12 residues.

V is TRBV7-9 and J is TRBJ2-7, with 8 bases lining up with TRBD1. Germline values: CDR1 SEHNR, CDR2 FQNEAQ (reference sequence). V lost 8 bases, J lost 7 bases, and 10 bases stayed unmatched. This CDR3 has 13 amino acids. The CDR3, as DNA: TGTGCCAGCGCGGGGCAGGGGGCAGGGGAGCAGTACTTC. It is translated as CASAGQGAGEQYF. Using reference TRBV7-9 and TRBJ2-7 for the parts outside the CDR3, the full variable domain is DTGVSQNPRHKITKRGQNVTFRCDPISEHNRLYWYRQTLGQGPEFLTYFQNEAQLEKSRLLSDRFSAERPKGSFSTLEIQRTEQGDSAMYLCASAGQGAGEQYFGPGTRLTVT.

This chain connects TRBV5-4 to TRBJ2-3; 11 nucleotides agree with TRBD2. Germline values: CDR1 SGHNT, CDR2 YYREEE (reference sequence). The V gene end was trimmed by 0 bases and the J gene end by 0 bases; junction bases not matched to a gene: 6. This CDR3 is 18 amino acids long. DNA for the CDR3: TGTGCCAGCAGCTTGGGGCTAGCGGGGGGCGCTAGCACAGATACGCAGTATTTT. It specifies CASSLGLAGGASTDTQYF. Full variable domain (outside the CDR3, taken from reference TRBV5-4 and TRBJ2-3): ETGVTQSPTHLIKTRGQQVTLRCSSQSGHNTVSWYQQALGQGPQFIFQYYREEENGRGNFPPRFSGLQFPNYSSELNVNALELDDSALYLCASSLGLAGGASTDTQYFGPGTRLTVL.

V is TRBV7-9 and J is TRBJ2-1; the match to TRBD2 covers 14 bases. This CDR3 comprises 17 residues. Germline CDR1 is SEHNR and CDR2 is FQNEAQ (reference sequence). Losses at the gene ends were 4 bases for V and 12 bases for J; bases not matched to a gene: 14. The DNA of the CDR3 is TGTGCCAGCAGCTCCCCGCCGGGACTAGCGGGAGACACAGGGCAGTTCTTC. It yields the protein CASSSPPGLAGDTGQFF. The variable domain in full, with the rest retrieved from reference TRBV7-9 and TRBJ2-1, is DTGVSQNPRHKITKRGQNVTFRCDPISEHNRLYWYRQTLGQGPEFLTYFQNEAQLEKSRLLSDRFSAERPKGSFSTLEIQRTEQGDSAMYLCASSSPPGLAGDTGQFFGPGTRLTVL.

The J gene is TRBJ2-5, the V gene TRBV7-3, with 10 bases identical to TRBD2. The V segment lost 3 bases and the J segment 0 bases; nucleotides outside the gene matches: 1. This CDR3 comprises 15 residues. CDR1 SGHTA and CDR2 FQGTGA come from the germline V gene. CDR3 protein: CASSFGTSDQETQYF. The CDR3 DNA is TGTGCCAGCAGCTTTGGGACTAGCGACCAAGAGACCCAGTACTTC.

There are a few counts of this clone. CDR3 in DNA: TGCAGCGTTGGATGGGGGCGGGGGGGGAACACCGGGGAGCTGTTTTTT. Its translation: CSVGWGRGGNTGELFF. The gene calls are TRBV29-1 and TRBJ2-2; 9 bases fit TRBD2. CDR1 and CDR2 from the germline V gene are SQVTM and ANQGSEA. The CDR3 consists of 16 residues. V dropped 4 bases and J dropped 1; count of bases not matched to a gene: 7.

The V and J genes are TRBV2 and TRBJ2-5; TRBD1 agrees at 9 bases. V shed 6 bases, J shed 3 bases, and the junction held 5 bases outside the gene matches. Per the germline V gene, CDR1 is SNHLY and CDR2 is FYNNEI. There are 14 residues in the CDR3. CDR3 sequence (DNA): TGTGCCAGCAGGGGGGACAGGGTGAAAGAGACCCAGTACTTC. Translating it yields CASRGDRVKETQYF.

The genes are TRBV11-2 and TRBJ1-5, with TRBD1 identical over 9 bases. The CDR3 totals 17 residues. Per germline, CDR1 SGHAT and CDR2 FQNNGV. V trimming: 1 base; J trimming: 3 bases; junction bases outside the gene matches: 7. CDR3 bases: TGTGCCAGCAGCTTAGGTAGGGGGACAGGGTTCAATCAGCCCCAGCATTTT. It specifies CASSLGRGTGFNQPQHF.

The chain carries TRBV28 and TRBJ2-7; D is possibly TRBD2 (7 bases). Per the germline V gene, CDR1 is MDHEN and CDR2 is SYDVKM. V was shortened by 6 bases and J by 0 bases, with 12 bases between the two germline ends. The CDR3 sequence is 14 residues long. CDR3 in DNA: TGTGCCAGCAGCACCGGGGGGCACTCCTACGAGCAGTACTTC. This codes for CASSTGGHSYEQYF. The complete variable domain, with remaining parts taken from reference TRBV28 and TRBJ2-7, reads DVKVTQSSRYLVKRTGEKVFLECVQDMDHENMFWYRQDPGLGLRLIYFSYDVKMKEKGDIPEGYSVSREKKERFSLILESASTNQTSMYLCASSTGGHSYEQYFGPGTRLTVT.

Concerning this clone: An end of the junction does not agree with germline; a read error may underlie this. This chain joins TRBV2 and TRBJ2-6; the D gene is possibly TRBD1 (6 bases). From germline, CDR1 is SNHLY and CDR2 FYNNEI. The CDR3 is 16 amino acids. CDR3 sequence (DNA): TGTGCCAGCAGGATCCAGGGGCTTTACGGGGCCAACGGCCTGACTTTC. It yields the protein CASRIQGLYGANGLTF.

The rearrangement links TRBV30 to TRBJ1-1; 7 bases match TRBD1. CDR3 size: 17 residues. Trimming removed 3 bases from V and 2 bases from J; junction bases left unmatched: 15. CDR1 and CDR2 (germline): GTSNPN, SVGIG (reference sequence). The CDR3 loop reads CAWRPRYLGQTNTEAFF. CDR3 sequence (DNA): TGTGCCTGGAGACCGAGATATCTGGGACAGACAAACACTGAAGCTTTCTTT.

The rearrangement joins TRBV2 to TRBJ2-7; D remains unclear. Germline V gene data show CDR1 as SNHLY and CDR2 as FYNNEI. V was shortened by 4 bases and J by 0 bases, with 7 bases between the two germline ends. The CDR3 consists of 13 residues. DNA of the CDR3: TGTGCCAGCAGTGCCCAGATCTCCTACGAGCAGTACTTC. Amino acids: CASSAQISYEQYF.

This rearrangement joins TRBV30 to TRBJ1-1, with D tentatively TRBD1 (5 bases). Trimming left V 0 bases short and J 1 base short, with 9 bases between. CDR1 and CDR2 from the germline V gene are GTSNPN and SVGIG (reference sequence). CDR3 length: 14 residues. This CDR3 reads CAWSVGPSNTEAFF. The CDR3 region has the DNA TGTGCCTGGAGTGTGGGGCCGTCGAACACTGAAGCTTTCTTT. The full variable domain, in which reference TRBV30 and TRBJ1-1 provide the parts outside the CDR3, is SQTIHQWPATLVQPVGSPLSLECTVEGTSNPNLYWYRQAAGRGLQLLFYSVGIGQISSEVPQNLSASRPQDRQFILSSKKLLLSDSGFYLCAWSVGPSNTEAFFGQGTRLTVV.

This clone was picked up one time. The CDR3 here is CASSVVSGTDTQYF. For the CDR3, the DNA is TGTGCCAGTAGCGTCGTTTCGGGCACAGATACGCAGTATTTT. The rearrangement uses TRBV19 and TRBJ2-3, with D hard to call. V was cut by 6 bases and J by 1 base, with 11 bases left in between. Looked up from germline, CDR1 is LNHDA and CDR2 is SQIVND (reference sequence). The CDR3 has 14 residues.

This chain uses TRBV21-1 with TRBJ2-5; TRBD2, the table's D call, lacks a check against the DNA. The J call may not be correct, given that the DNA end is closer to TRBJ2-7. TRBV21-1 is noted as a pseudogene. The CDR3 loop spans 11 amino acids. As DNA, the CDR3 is TGTGCCAGCAGCGAAGACTACGAGCAGTACTTC. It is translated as CASSEDYEQYF.

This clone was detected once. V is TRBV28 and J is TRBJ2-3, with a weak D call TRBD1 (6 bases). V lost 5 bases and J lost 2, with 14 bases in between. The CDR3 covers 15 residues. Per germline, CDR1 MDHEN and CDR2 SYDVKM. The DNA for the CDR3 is TGTGCCAGCAGTCCGACAGGAGATCACACAGATACGCAGTATTTT. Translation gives CASSPTGDHTDTQYF.

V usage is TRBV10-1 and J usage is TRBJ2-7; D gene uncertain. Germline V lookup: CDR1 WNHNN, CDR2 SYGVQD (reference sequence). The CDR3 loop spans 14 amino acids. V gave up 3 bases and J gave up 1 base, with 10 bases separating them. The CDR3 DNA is TGCGCCAGCAGTGACACAGCAGTTTCCTACGAGCAGTACTTC. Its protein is CASSDTAVSYEQYF.

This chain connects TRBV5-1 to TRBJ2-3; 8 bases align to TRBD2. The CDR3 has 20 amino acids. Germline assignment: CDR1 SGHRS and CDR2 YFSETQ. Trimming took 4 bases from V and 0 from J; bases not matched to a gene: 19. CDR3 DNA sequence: TGCGCCAGCAGCACACCGGGACACGGACTAGCCCCTAGAAGCACAGATACGCAGTATTTT. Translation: CASSTPGHGLAPRSTDTQYF.

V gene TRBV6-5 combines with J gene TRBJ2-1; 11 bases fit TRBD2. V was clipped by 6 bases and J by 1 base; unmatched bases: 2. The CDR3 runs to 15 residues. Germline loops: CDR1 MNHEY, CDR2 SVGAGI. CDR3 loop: CASRLAGGSYNEQFF. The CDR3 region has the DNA TGTGCCAGCAGGTTAGCGGGAGGGTCCTACAATGAGCAGTTCTTC.